The 25 T cell receptor beta chains below all came from one sample that was sequenced in a study of blood T cells in healthy people across ages. A J-beta primer mix and a sample-barcoded 5' primer were used in a second PCR of about 7 to 12 cycles. TCRdb reprocessed the 5' RACE reads via MiXCR and lists one record per CDR3 protein. The table lists some 320,000 distinct CDR3 sequences, roughly 26% of them singletons. The sequencing input was blood. Receptor source: a woman in her 70s in good health.

This rearrangement joins TRBV7-3 to TRBJ1-1; 7 bases line up with TRBD1. Germline V gives CDR1 SGHTA, CDR2 FQGTGA. Trimming removed 2 bases from V and 4 bases from J; junction bases left unmatched: 4. There are 14 residues in the CDR3. CDR3 in amino acids: CASSLQGGATEAFF. The CDR3 DNA reads TGTGCCAGCAGCTTACAGGGGGGAGCCACTGAAGCTTTCTTT.

This clonotype was seen more than once but under ten times. The J gene is TRBJ2-3, the V gene TRBV9, with TRBD1 matching 9 bases. This CDR3 has 14 amino acids. The germline CDR1 and CDR2 sequences are SGDLS and YYNGEE. V was clipped by 3 bases and J by 5 bases; unmatched bases: 4. The DNA of the CDR3 is TGTGCCAGCAGCGAGGGGACAGGGCTAGATACGCAGTATTTT. Its protein is CASSEGTGLDTQYF.

This clonotype occurred a few times. This sequence joins TRBV29-1 and TRBJ2-2; D gene ambiguous. Germline CDR1 SQVTM, CDR2 ANQGSEA. The length of the CDR3 is 14 residues. Trimming removed 7 bases from V and 1 base from J, with 13 bases in between. This CDR3 reads CSAGPPGNTGELFF. The DNA of the CDR3 is TGCAGCGCTGGCCCTCCGGGGAACACCGGGGAGCTGTTTTTT.

This clonotype came up once. The chain is built from TRBV5-1 and TRBJ1-2; tentative D call: TRBD1 (5 bases). Germline V gene sequence: CDR1 SGHRS, CDR2 YFSETQ. V was pared by 7 bases and J by 8 bases, with 33 bases between. This CDR3 is built from 18 residues. CDR3 sequence (DNA): TGCGCCAGCTGCCCGCCCAGGGTCATAATGACCTACTATGGAGGCTACACCTTC. Translation: CASCPPRVIMTYYGGYTF. The variable domain in full, with the rest retrieved from reference TRBV5-1 and TRBJ1-2, is KAGVTQTPRYLIKTRGQQVTLSCSPISGHRSVSWYQQTPGQGLQFLFEYFSETQRNKGNFPGRFSGRQFSNSRSEMNVSTLELGDSALYLCASCPPRVIMTYYGGYTFGSGTRLTVV.

This clonotype was detected only a few times. The J gene is TRBJ2-7, the V gene TRBV27; 7 bases match TRBD2. After removal of 1 base from V and 6 bases from J, the junction contained 12 bases not matched to a gene. Germline V gene data show CDR1 as MNHEY and CDR2 as SMNVEV (reference sequence). CDR3 length: 16 amino acids. CDR3 amino acids: CASSLFIGGSGAEQYF. CDR3 DNA: TGTGCCAGCAGTTTATTTATCGGCGGGAGTGGCGCCGAGCAGTACTTC.

The rearrangement uses TRBV5-1 and TRBJ1-2, with 11 nucleotides matching TRBD1. The CDR3 has 15 residues. V dropped 0 bases and J dropped 8; count of bases not matched to a gene: 6. In germline, CDR1 is SGHRS, CDR2 YFSETQ. CDR3 sequence (DNA): TGCGCCAGCAGCTTGGGTGGACAGGGGGCATCAGGCTACACCTTC. Translated, it gives CASSLGGQGASGYTF.

The table lists this clonotype with many counts. The chain combines TRBV29-1 with TRBJ2-5; D is unresolved. CDR1 SQVTM and CDR2 ANQGSEA come from the germline V gene. CDR3 length: 11 amino acids. V was pared by 5 bases and J by 5 bases, with 9 bases between. CDR3 coding DNA: TGCAGCGTTCAGGATGTGGAGACCCAGTACTTC. It encodes CSVQDVETQYF.

This clonotype was detected a few times. V gene TRBV7-9 combines with J gene TRBJ2-7, with D unresolved. CDR3 length equals 14 residues. The V gene lost 3 bases and the J gene lost 0 bases, with 9 bases spanning the gap. Germline-derived CDR1 and CDR2 are SEHNR and FQNEAQ (reference sequence). The CDR3 sequence: CASSFQLSSYEQYF. The CDR3 DNA follows: TGTGCCAGCAGCTTCCAGTTGAGCTCCTACGAGCAGTACTTC.

CDR3 amino acids: CSARNRGGGKRGPSKAYEQYF. CDR3 nucleotides: TGCAGTGCCAGAAATCGCGGCGGGGGCAAGCGGGGTCCTTCGAAAGCCTACGAGCAGTACTTC. The chain combines TRBV20-1 with TRBJ2-7; D might be TRBD2 (7 bases). The V and J ends lost 6 bases and 2 bases respectively, with 38 bases between them. Germline assignment: CDR1 DFQATT and CDR2 SNEGSKA (reference sequence). The CDR3 is made up of 21 amino acids.

The table lists this clonotype with many counts. The chain uses TRBV29-1 and TRBJ1-4; no definite D call. The CDR3 has 12 residues. Trimming removed 3 bases at V and 2 bases at J, with 4 bases between. Germline assignment: CDR1 SQVTM and CDR2 ANQGSEA. The CDR3: CSVETTNEKLFF. The CDR3, as DNA: TGCAGCGTTGAGACCACTAATGAAAAACTGTTTTTT.

The V gene is TRBV2, the J gene TRBJ2-2; the match to TRBD1 covers 9 bases. CDR3 size: 15 residues. The germline CDR1 and CDR2 sequences are SNHLY and FYNNEI. V lost 7 bases and J lost 4; bases outside the gene matches: 7. DNA of the CDR3: TGTGCCAGCAAGCCGGGACAGGGAGGCACCGGGGAGCTGTTTTTT. As protein: CASKPGQGGTGELFF.

This clonotype came up a few times. The chain joins TRBV2 to TRBJ2-4; the D is unclear. Germline assignment: CDR1 SNHLY and CDR2 FYNNEI. The CDR3 consists of 12 residues. V was clipped by 1 base and J by 8 bases, with 6 bases between them. The CDR3 DNA follows: TGTGCCAGCAGTGAAGGAGAATACATTCAGTACTTC. It yields the protein CASSEGEYIQYF.

With regard to this clonotype: A much larger clone differs by one base, so this may be a read error. The CDR3 DNA is TGTGCCAGCAGTTCAGCTGGGGCCAACGTCCTGACTTTC. It yields the protein CASSSAGANVLTF. The V call is TRBV7-9, the J call TRBJ2-6; D remains unclear. The CDR3 covers 13 residues. The V end was cut by 6 bases, the J end by 2 bases, with 5 bases between. Germline CDR1 reads SEHNR; CDR2 reads FQNEAQ (reference sequence).

This rearrangement joins TRBV20-1 to TRBJ2-3, with D perhaps matching TRBD1 (5 bases). Germline CDR1 reads DFQATT; CDR2 reads SNEGSKA (reference sequence). V was trimmed by 0 bases and J by 5 bases, leaving 12 bases between them. The CDR3 extends over 14 amino acids. This CDR3 reads CSARDGAGIDTQYF. CDR3 DNA sequence: TGCAGTGCTAGAGATGGGGCAGGAATAGATACGCAGTATTTT.

The rearrangement uses TRBV3-1 and TRBJ2-3; 7 bases are a match to TRBD2. The CDR3 is 14 residues long. Germline V gene data show CDR1 as LGHDT and CDR2 as YNNKEL (reference sequence). The ends lost 1 base at V and 5 bases at J; junction bases unmatched: 3. The CDR3: CASSQASGGDTQYF. The DNA of the CDR3 is TGTGCCAGCAGCCAAGCTAGCGGCGGAGATACGCAGTATTTT.

This clonotype has more than one count but fewer than ten. The V and J genes are TRBV7-6 and TRBJ2-5, with 9 bases matching TRBD2. The closer fit of TRBJ2-1 to the DNA end suggests the J call may be wrong. Germline V gives CDR1 SGHVS, CDR2 FNYEAQ. There are 16 residues in the CDR3. The CDR3 bases are TGTGCCAGCAGCCTAGGACTAGCGAGAGATGACGGTGAGCAGTTCTTC. It encodes CASSLGLARDDGEQFF.

A note on this clonotype: Just one base apart from a much larger clone, this may be a read error. The chain joins TRBV7-3 to TRBJ2-3; D tentatively reads TRBD1 or TRBD2 (5 bases each). The CDR3 has 14 residues. In germline, CDR1 is SGHTA, CDR2 FQGTGA. CDR3 nucleotides: TGTGCCGGCAGCCCCGGGACCGGCAGAGATACGCAGTATTTT. Protein product: CAGSPGTGRDTQYF.

The chain uses TRBV20-1 and TRBJ1-1, with D perhaps matching TRBD1 (6 bases). The length of the CDR3 is 16 residues. V lost 3 bases and J lost 2, with 19 bases in between. Germline V gene data show CDR1 as DFQATT and CDR2 as SNEGSKA (reference sequence). CDR3 protein: CSASRPTGQSNTEAFF. As DNA, the CDR3 is TGCAGTGCTAGCAGGCCCACCGGACAGTCTAACACTGAAGCTTTCTTT.

The chain recombines TRBV28 with TRBJ1-3, with D perhaps matching TRBD1 (6 bases). The V gene lost 8 bases and the J gene lost 0 bases, with 17 bases spanning the gap. The germline V gene encodes CDR1 MDHEN and CDR2 SYDVKM. The CDR3 contains 16 residues. The CDR3, as DNA: TGTGCCAGCGCCACCGGGGGCACCGTCTCTGGAAACACCATATATTTT. It codes for CASATGGTVSGNTIYF. The full variable domain, completed using reference TRBV28 and TRBJ1-3, is DVKVTQSSRYLVKRTGEKVFLECVQDMDHENMFWYRQDPGLGLRLIYFSYDVKMKEKGDIPEGYSVSREKKERFSLILESASTNQTSMYLCASATGGTVSGNTIYFGEGSWLTVV.

Only a few counts were recorded for this clonotype. V usage is TRBV11-2 and J usage is TRBJ2-7; 10 positions match TRBD2. Looked up from germline, CDR1 is SGHAT and CDR2 is FQNNGV. J gave up 4 bases and V 6 bases, and 9 bases lay outside the gene matches. This CDR3 region has 15 residues. CDR3: CASRRPSGSWYEQYF. In DNA form, the CDR3 reads TGTGCCAGCAGAAGGCCTAGCGGGAGTTGGTACGAGCAGTACTTC. The whole variable domain, filled in from reference TRBV11-2 and TRBJ2-7, reads EAGVAQSPRYKIIEKRQSVAFWCNPISGHATLYWYQQILGQGPKLLIQFQNNGVVDDSQLPKDRFSAERLKGVDSTLKIQPAKLEDSAVYLCASRRPSGSWYEQYFGPGTRLTVT.

The chain recombines TRBV5-1 with TRBJ2-1; D is perhaps TRBD1 (5 bases). TRBJ2-7 matches the DNA end more closely, so the J call is doubtful. The germline V gene has CDR1 SGHRS and CDR2 YFSETQ. The CDR3 contains 14 residues. Here the CDR3 DNA reads TGCGCCAGCAGCTCAATACCTCAGGGCGACGAGCAGTACTTC. Amino acid sequence: CASSSIPQGDEQYF.

In its sample, this clonotype was seen many times. J is TRBJ2-7 and V is TRBV11-2; the D is unclear. Germline V lookup: CDR1 SGHAT, CDR2 FQNNGV. The length of the CDR3 is 16 residues. V was shortened by 5 bases and J by 0 bases, with 17 bases between the two germline ends. The CDR3, as DNA: TGTGCCAGCAGCGCAGCCCCATCGAACAGCTCCTACGAGCAGTACTTC. Its protein product is CASSAAPSNSSYEQYF.

This clonotype showed up just once. The chain combines TRBV5-1 with TRBJ1-2; D perhaps matches TRBD1 (5 bases). This CDR3 is built from 13 residues. The V end was cut by 4 bases, the J end by 3 bases, with 10 bases between. Per the germline V gene, CDR1 is SGHRS and CDR2 is YFSETQ. CDR3 amino acids: CASSAVGDYGYTF. The CDR3 bases are TGCGCCAGCAGCGCGGTGGGGGACTATGGCTACACCTTC. The full variable domain, its missing parts supplied by reference TRBV5-1 and TRBJ1-2, is KAGVTQTPRYLIKTRGQQVTLSCSPISGHRSVSWYQQTPGQGLQFLFEYFSETQRNKGNFPGRFSGRQFSNSRSEMNVSTLELGDSALYLCASSAVGDYGYTFGSGTRLTVV.

This clonotype was counted between two and nine times. The chain links TRBV7-2 to TRBJ2-1; 7 bases agree with TRBD1. The V gene end was trimmed by 0 bases and the J gene end by 4 bases; junction bases not matched to a gene: 0. CDR3 length equals 14 residues. CDR1 and CDR2 from the germline V gene are SGHTA and FQGNSA. The CDR3 coding sequence is TGTGCCAGCAGCTTAGCGACAGGGTACAATGAGCAGTTCTTC. Protein sequence: CASSLATGYNEQFF. Variable domain in full (rest from reference TRBV7-2 and TRBJ2-1): GAGVSQSPSNKVTEKGKDVELRCDPISGHTALYWYRQSLGQGLEFLIYFQGNSAPDKSGLPSDRFSAERTGGSVSTLTIQRTQQEDSAVYLCASSLATGYNEQFFGPGTRLTVL.

The chain couples TRBV6-5 to TRBJ1-1; the D is unclear. The germline V and J ends were trimmed by 0 bases and 2 bases, with 7 bases remaining between them. The CDR3 totals 14 residues. CDR1 and CDR2 (germline): MNHEY, SVGAGI. The CDR3 region is CASSYSITNTEAFF. In DNA form, the CDR3 reads TGTGCCAGCAGTTACTCGATAACTAACACTGAAGCTTTCTTT.